This T cell receptor (beta chain) was retrieved from a study of blood T cell repertoires in COVID-19. CDR1 is DFQATT and CDR2 is SNEGSKA in the germline V gene (reference sequence). CDR3 length equals 16 residues. Trimming pared 3 bases from V and 2 bases from J, leaving 18 bases between. Sequencing used immunoSEQ multiplex PCR; TCRdb keeps in-frame clones, though not all of them. The table has tens of thousands of clones, 82% seen once. This sequence was found in an older woman with acute or convalescent COVID-19. The sequencing sample was made of peripheral blood. The gene calls are TRBV20-1 and TRBJ2-3; D unresolved. CDR3 residues: CSASEKTGRATDTQYF. CDR3 DNA sequence: TGCAGTGCTAGTGAGAAGACTGGCAGAGCCACAGATACGCAGTATTTT.